The clone carrying this T cell receptor beta chain was seen only a few times. Its antigen is unidentified. The entry originates in a study of post-analysis software for immune sequencing data. Study-level findings and limits: Roughly 5 TRBV segments, including TRBV5-6, TRBV5-1 and TRBV20-1, were more frequent in patients than controls.

CDR1 and CDR2 (germline): MNHEY, SMNVEV (reference sequence). V lost 5 bases to trimming and J lost 5 bases; unmatched junction nucleotides: 11. The CDR3 consists of 15 residues. TCR beta cDNA libraries included unique molecular identifiers. TCRdb reanalysed the PCR reads using MiXCR and keeps one entry per CDR3 protein. This sample carries about 620,000 distinct CDR3 sequences, roughly 46% of them seen once, and the ten largest clones take more than 1.5%. The TCR comes from a girl aged 5 to 17 with multiple sclerosis. This sequence joins TRBV27 and TRBJ2-7, with 8 bases fitting TRBD2. Input material: blood. The DNA for the CDR3 is TGTGCCAGCAGTCGGTGGGTAGCGGGACCCCACGAGCAGTACTTC. This sequence encodes CASSRWVAGPHEQYF.